This TCR beta chain was captured by sequencing in a study of blood T cell repertoires in COVID-19. Overall study context: PBMCs, B-cell-depleted T cells, or T cells were the source of the cDNA or gDNA that made up the material.

Germline lookup yields CDR1 SGHTS and CDR2 YDEGEE. V dropped 1 base and J dropped 4 bases, with 9 bases sitting between them. The CDR3 runs 14 residues. In the authors' methods: The authors estimated nucleated cell counts from reference gene primer amplification. Sequencing used immunoSEQ multiplex PCR; TCRdb keeps in-frame clones, though not all of them. V and J calls and clone size are given by that table; D and trimming were obtained from the DNA. The sample records approximately 38,000 clones, about 89% being singletons. The source material was peripheral blood. The receptor was derived from a man aged 50 to 60 with active or convalescent COVID-19. The chain joins TRBV5-8 to TRBJ1-3; D gene uncertain. In DNA, the CDR3 is TGTGCCAGCAGCTTGATCAGCGTGGGAAACACCATATATTTT. It encodes CASSLISVGNTIYF. The complete variable domain, with remaining parts taken from reference TRBV5-8 and TRBJ1-3, reads EAGVTQSPTHLIKTRGQQATLRCSPISGHTSVYWYQQALGLGLQFLLWYDEGEERNRGNFPPRFSGRQFPNYSSELNVNALELEDSALYLCASSLISVGNTIYFGEGSWLTVV.